The 22 T cell receptor beta chains listed next were all sequenced from one sample in a study of T cells after yellow fever vaccination. One entry per CDR3 protein, called by TCRdb with MiXCR from the 5' RACE reads. The repertoire holds 25,000 to 30,000 distinct CDR3 sequences, about 5% seen once, with roughly 41% in the top ten. The input for sequencing was CD8+ T cells sorted from PBMCs, taken 10 days after the yellow fever booster vaccination. All receptors come from a man aged 25-40 years who received the YFV17D yellow fever vaccine.

The sample holds many counts of this clonotype. V usage is TRBV7-9 and J usage is TRBJ2-7, with D hard to call. The CDR3 runs 16 residues. Germline loops: CDR1 SEHNR, CDR2 FQNEAQ (reference sequence). Trimming cost V 1 base and J 0 bases, with 13 bases left between them. The CDR3 DNA reads as TGTGCCAGCAGCTTAGTTCTAGATTTACTCTCCTACGAGCAGTACTTC. This encodes CASSLVLDLLSYEQYF.

This clonotype was seen ten or more times. CDR3 protein: CASSLEAGSATGELFF. CDR3 bases: TGCGCCAGCAGCTTGGAAGCCGGGAGCGCGACCGGGGAGCTGTTTTTT. The chain is built from TRBV5-1 and TRBJ2-2; maybe TRBD2 (6 bases). CDR3 length: 16 residues. Trimming removed 0 bases from V and 5 bases from J, with 14 bases in between. Germline loops: CDR1 SGHRS, CDR2 YFSETQ.

The chain uses TRBV24-1 and TRBJ2-2; 16 bases line up with TRBD2. The V gene end was trimmed by 3 bases and the J gene end by 7 bases; junction bases not matched to a gene: 19. Germline V gene sequence: CDR1 KGHDR, CDR2 SFDVKD. The CDR3 totals 22 residues. DNA of the CDR3: TGTGCCACCAGTGATCCGGGTCCGGGACTAGCGGGAGGGCCAAGTGTCATCGGGGAGCTGTTTTTT. Translated, it gives CATSDPGPGLAGGPSVIGELFF.

This clonotype was recorded at least ten times. The chain couples TRBV27 to TRBJ2-1; D unclear. V dropped 6 bases and J dropped 2 bases, with 17 bases sitting between them. Germline loops: CDR1 MNHEY, CDR2 SMNVEV (reference sequence). There are 16 residues in the CDR3. The CDR3 spells CASRFSGVPPYNEQFF. CDR3 in DNA: TGTGCCAGCAGGTTCTCGGGTGTACCACCCTACAATGAGCAGTTCTTC.

This clonotype was observed at least ten times. The chain carries TRBV20-1 and TRBJ2-4; 7 nucleotides agree with TRBD2. The germline gives CDR1 DFQATT, CDR2 SNEGSKA (reference sequence). Trimming cost V 6 bases and J 9 bases; bases outside gene matches: 8. The CDR3 is made up of 12 amino acids. CDR3 protein: CSAVLTGGIQYF. The CDR3 DNA sequence: TGCAGTGCCGTTCTGACGGGGGGCATTCAGTACTTC.

In this sample, this clonotype turned up many times. This sequence joins TRBV7-6 and TRBJ2-7; D remains unclear. The V gene's germline CDR1 is SGHVS and CDR2 FNYEAQ. The V and J ends lost 1 base and 6 bases respectively, with 7 bases between them. The CDR3 sequence is 12 residues long. CDR3 loop: CASSLGTAEQYF. The CDR3 DNA reads as TGTGCCAGCAGCTTAGGCACAGCCGAGCAGTACTTC.

In this sample, this clonotype turned up many times. The chain carries TRBV2 and TRBJ2-2, with no clear D. V gave up 1 base and J gave up 4 bases, with 7 bases separating them. CDR3 length equals 14 residues. Germline V lookup: CDR1 SNHLY, CDR2 FYNNEI. DNA for the CDR3: TGTGCCAGCAGTGAAGTGTCGCCCACCGGGGAGCTGTTTTTT. Its protein product is CASSEVSPTGELFF.

Remarks on this clonotype: The germline gene is not matched at one end of the junction; a read error may be the cause. The chain couples TRBV7-8 to TRBJ2-1, with D possibly TRBD2 on 6 matching bases. In germline, CDR1 is SGHVS, CDR2 FQNEAQ. This CDR3 spans 16 amino acids. This CDR3 reads CVSSLGPRDSYNEQFF. The CDR3 region has the DNA TGTGTCAGCAGCTTAGGACCGCGGGACTCCTACAATGAGCAGTTCTTC. Complete variable domain (other parts from reference TRBV7-8 and TRBJ2-1): GAGVSQSPRYKVAKRGQDVALRCDPISGHVSLFWYQQALGQGPEFLTYFQNEAQLDKSGLPSDRFFAERPEGSVSTLKIQRTQQEDSAVYLCVSSLGPRDSYNEQFFGPGTRLTVL.

This clonotype was recorded at least ten times. J is TRBJ1-2 and V is TRBV7-8, with a weak D call TRBD1 (6 bases). The CDR3 consists of 12 residues. The germline V and J ends were trimmed by 7 bases and 9 bases, with 15 bases remaining between them. Per the germline V gene, CDR1 is SGHVS and CDR2 is FQNEAQ. CDR3 nucleotide sequence: TGTGCCAGCACCCTGGGAAGGGGGAGCTACACCTTC. This gives the protein CASTLGRGSYTF.

This clonotype was found many times. The rearrangement links TRBV9 to TRBJ1-4; 8 bases line up with TRBD1. CDR3 size: 16 residues. Trimming cost V 3 bases and J 3 bases; bases outside gene matches: 7. Germline loops: CDR1 SGDLS, CDR2 YYNGEE. CDR3: CASSGPTGEANEKLFF. The CDR3 coding sequence is TGTGCCAGCAGCGGCCCGACAGGGGAGGCTAATGAAAAACTGTTTTTT.

This clonotype was picked up many times. This chain uses TRBV7-9 with TRBJ1-1; D is ambiguous. The CDR3 extends over 11 amino acids. CDR1 and CDR2 (germline): SEHNR, FQNEAQ (reference sequence). V shed 7 bases and J shed 4 bases, with 7 bases lying between them. The CDR3 DNA reads TGTGCCAGCACCTCCCCCACTGAAGCTTTCTTT. Its protein is CASTSPTEAFF.

In this sample, this clonotype turned up many times. V and J are TRBV6-5 and TRBJ1-2, with D perhaps matching TRBD1 (5 bases). This CDR3 region has 13 residues. V shed 6 bases and J shed 5 bases, with 13 bases lying between them. Germline lookup yields CDR1 MNHEY and CDR2 SVGAGI. As DNA, the CDR3 is TGTGCCAGCAGCCTTACCGGGGGGTATGGCTACACCTTC. This sequence encodes CASSLTGGYGYTF.

The chain is built from TRBV13 and TRBJ2-5; possibly TRBD1 or TRBD2 for D (6 bases each). This CDR3 contains 16 residues. Trimming took 2 bases from V and 4 from J, leaving 17 bases between them. Germline lookup yields CDR1 PRHDT and CDR2 FYEKMQ (reference sequence). The CDR3 loop reads CASSLNPGEARETQYF. The CDR3 DNA reads as TGTGCCAGCAGCTTAAACCCAGGGGAGGCTCGAGAGACCCAGTACTTC.

This clonotype was detected many times. The chain recombines TRBV29-1 with TRBJ2-1, with 9 bases matching TRBD1. CDR1 and CDR2 (germline): SQVTM, ANQGSEA. With 3 bases clipped from V and 5 bases from J, the junction kept 5 bases outside the gene matches. The CDR3 has 14 amino acids. Written as DNA, the CDR3 is TGCAGCGTTGACACCGGGACAGGGCACAATGAGCAGTTCTTC. Translation: CSVDTGTGHNEQFF.

This clonotype has at least ten counts. V and J are TRBV7-2 and TRBJ2-1; D gene unclear. CDR3 length equals 13 residues. Per germline, CDR1 SGHTA and CDR2 FQGNSA. Trimming removed 5 bases at V and 10 bases at J, with 15 bases between. CDR3 amino acids: CASSPLPQTEQFF. CDR3 coding DNA: TGTGCCAGCAGCCCTTTGCCTCAGACGGAGCAGTTCTTC. Looking up the rest from reference TRBV7-2 and TRBJ2-1 gives the full variable domain: GAGVSQSPSNKVTEKGKDVELRCDPISGHTALYWYRQSLGQGLEFLIYFQGNSAPDKSGLPSDRFSAERTGGSVSTLTIQRTQQEDSAVYLCASSPLPQTEQFFGPGTRLTVL.

This clonotype was counted many times. The chain carries TRBV5-6 and TRBJ2-7, with D possibly called TRBD1 or TRBD2 (6 bases each). Germline V lookup: CDR1 SGHDT, CDR2 YYEEEE. CDR3 length: 14 amino acids. Deletions cut 2 bases from V and 4 bases from J, with 13 bases between. In DNA form, the CDR3 reads TGTGCCAGCAGCTTTAGGGGGGAAGGATACGAGCAGTACTTC. This translates into CASSFRGEGYEQYF. Together with reference TRBV5-6 and TRBJ2-7, the CDR3 gives the full variable domain: DAGVTQSPTHLIKTRGQQVTLRCSPKSGHDTVSWYQQALGQGPQFIFQYYEEEERQRGNFPDRFSGHQFPNYSSELNVNALLLGDSALYLCASSFRGEGYEQYFGPGTRLTVT.

Many counts were recorded for this clonotype. The rearrangement joins TRBV2 to TRBJ2-3, with D uncertain. V lost 2 bases and J lost 7, with 13 bases in between. Germline CDR1 is SNHLY and CDR2 is FYNNEI. The CDR3 extends over 14 amino acids. CDR3 amino acids: CASSESPGRYTQYF. CDR3 nucleotides: TGTGCCAGCAGTGAAAGCCCAGGAAGGTATACGCAGTATTTT.

This chain uses TRBV23-1 with TRBJ2-7; 11 bases fit TRBD2. TRBV23-1 has ORF status, its function being uncertain. The V segment lost 4 bases and the J segment 0 bases; nucleotides outside the gene matches: 14. This CDR3 spans 19 amino acids. Written as DNA, the CDR3 is TGCGCCAGCAGTCTCCCGGGACTAGCGGCAGAGTTCTGCTCCTACGAGCAGTACTTC. Residues: CASSLPGLAAEFCSYEQYF.

This clonotype was recorded at least ten times. J is TRBJ2-5 and V is TRBV29-1, with 7 nucleotides matching TRBD1. Trimming removed 6 bases from V and 5 bases from J; junction bases left unmatched: 15. CDR3 length: 15 residues. CDR1 is SQVTM and CDR2 is ANQGSEA in the germline V gene. The CDR3 loop is CSVNILTGNGETQYF. In DNA, the CDR3 is TGCAGCGTCAACATACTGACAGGGAATGGGGAGACCCAGTACTTC.

This clonotype came up many times. The J gene is TRBJ2-3, the V gene TRBV7-9; D not certain. The V gene lost 5 bases and the J gene lost 3 bases, with 12 bases spanning the gap. The CDR3 consists of 14 residues. Germline V CDR1 and CDR2: SEHNR, FQNEAQ (reference sequence). CDR3 sequence reads: CASSHPLGTDTQYF. The CDR3 DNA sequence: TGTGCCAGCAGCCATCCACTTGGGACAGATACGCAGTATTTT.

This clonotype has at least ten counts. As DNA, the CDR3 is TGTGCCAGCAGCAACCGGGACCAAGAGCAGTTCTTC. Its protein product is CASSNRDQEQFF. V is TRBV7-9 and J is TRBJ2-1, with D perhaps being TRBD1 or TRBD2 (5 bases each). V lost 5 bases to trimming and J lost 10 bases, with 12 bases between them. The CDR3 is 12 amino acids. Germline loops: CDR1 SEHNR, CDR2 FQNEAQ (reference sequence).

This clonotype was counted ten times or more. This rearrangement joins TRBV6-6 to TRBJ1-3; no clear D gene. CDR1 and CDR2 from the germline V gene are MNHNY and SVGAGI (reference sequence). The ends were cut back, 2 bases at V and 4 bases at J, with 9 bases in the middle. This CDR3 has 14 residues. The CDR3 spells CASSYEASGNTIYF. In nucleotides, the CDR3 is TGTGCCAGCAGTTACGAGGCCTCAGGAAACACCATATATTTT.